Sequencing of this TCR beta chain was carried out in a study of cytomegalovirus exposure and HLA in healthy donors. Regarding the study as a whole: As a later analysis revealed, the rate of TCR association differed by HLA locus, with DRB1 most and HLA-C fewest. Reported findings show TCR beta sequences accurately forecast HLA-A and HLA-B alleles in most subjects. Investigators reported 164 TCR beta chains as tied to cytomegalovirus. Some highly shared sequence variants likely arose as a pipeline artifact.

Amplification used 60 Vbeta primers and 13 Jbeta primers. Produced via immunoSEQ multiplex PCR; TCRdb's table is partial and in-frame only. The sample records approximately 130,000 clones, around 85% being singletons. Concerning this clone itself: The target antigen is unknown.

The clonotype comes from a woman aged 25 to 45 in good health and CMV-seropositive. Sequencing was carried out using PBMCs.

The CDR3 loop reads CASSLQGETEAFF. DNA for the CDR3: TGCGCCAGCAGCCTGCAAGGGGAAACTGAAGCTTTCTTT. V is TRBV5-1 and J is TRBJ1-1; D is perhaps TRBD1 (5 bases). The V gene's germline CDR1 is SGHRS and CDR2 YFSETQ. The CDR3 is 13 amino acids. The ends were cut back, 4 bases at V and 5 bases at J, with 12 bases in the middle.